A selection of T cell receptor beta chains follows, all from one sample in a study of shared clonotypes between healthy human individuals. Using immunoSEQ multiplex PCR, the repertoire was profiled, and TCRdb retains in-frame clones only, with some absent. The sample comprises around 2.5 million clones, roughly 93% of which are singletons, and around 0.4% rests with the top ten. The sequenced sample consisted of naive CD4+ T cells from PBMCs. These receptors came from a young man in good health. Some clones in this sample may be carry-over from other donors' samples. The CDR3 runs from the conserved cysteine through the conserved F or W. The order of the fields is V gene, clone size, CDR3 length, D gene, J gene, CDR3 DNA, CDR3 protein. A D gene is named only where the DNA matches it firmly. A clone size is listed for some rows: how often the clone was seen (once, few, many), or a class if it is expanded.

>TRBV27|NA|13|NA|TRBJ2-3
TGTGCCAGCAGCTACCAGGGGACAGATACGCAGTATTTT
CASSYQGTDTQYF
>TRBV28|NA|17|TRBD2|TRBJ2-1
TGTGCCAGCAGCACCTACGGACTAGCAAAATGGTTGGATGAGCAGTTCTTC
CASSTYGLAKWLDEQFF
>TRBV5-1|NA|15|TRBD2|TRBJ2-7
TGCGCCAGCAGCTCGGGACTAGCGGGAGTGTACGAGCAGTACTTC
CASSSGLAGVYEQYF
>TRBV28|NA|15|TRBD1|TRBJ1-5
TGTGCCAGCAGGTCAGGGGGCGGGGGCAATCAGCCCCAGCATTTT
CASRSGGGGNQPQHF
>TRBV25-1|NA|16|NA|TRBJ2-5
TGTGCCAGCAGTGAATACGGGTGGTTTCAAGGGGAGACCCAGTACTTC
CASSEYGWFQGETQYF
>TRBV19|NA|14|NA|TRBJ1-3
TGTGCCAGTAGTACCGTCGGGGGATCTTACACCATATATTTT
CASSTVGGSYTIYF
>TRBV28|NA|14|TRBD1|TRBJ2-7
TGTGCCAGCAGTCCCCAGGGGGTCTTGAGCGAGCAGTACTTC
CASSPQGVLSEQYF
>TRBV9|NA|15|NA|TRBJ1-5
TGTGCCAGCAGCGTAGGAACGGGGGGGGATCAGCCCCAGCATTTT
CASSVGTGGDQPQHF
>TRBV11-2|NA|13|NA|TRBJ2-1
TGTGCCAGCAGCTTAGACAGCTACAATGAGCAGTTCTTC
CASSLDSYNEQFF
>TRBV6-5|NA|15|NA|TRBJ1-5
TGTGCCAGCAGTTCGGCAGTCAATAGCAATCAGCCCCAGCATTTT
CASSSAVNSNQPQHF
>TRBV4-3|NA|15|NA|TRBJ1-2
TGCGCCAGCAGCCAAGCCCTGTATGGGTCCACGGGCTACACCTTC
CASSQALYGSTGYTF
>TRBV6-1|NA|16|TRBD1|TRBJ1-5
TGTGCCAGCAGTGCAAAGGGGGCAGGGAGCAATCAGCCCCAGCATTTT
CASSAKGAGSNQPQHF
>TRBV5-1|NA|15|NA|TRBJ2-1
TGCGCCAGCAGCTTGGTATTAAGCTCCTACAATGAGCAGTTCTTC
CASSLVLSSYNEQFF
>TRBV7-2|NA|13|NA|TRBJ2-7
TGTGCCAGCAGCTTTGGAGCGCACTACGAGCAGTACTTC
CASSFGAHYEQYF
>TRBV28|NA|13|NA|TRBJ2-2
TGTGCCAGCAGTTCGACGGTCCCCGGGGAGCTGTTTTTT
CASSSTVPGELFF
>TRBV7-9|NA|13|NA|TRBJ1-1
TGTGCCAGCAGCTTAGGGGTGACCACTGAAGCTTTCTTT
CASSLGVTTEAFF
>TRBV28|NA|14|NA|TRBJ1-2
TGTGCCAGCAGACAAGGGGGTCTACGTTATGGCTACACCTTC
CASRQGGLRYGYTF
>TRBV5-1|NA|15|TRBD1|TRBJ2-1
TGCGCCAGCAGCTTTTCCGGACAGGGGGACAATGAGCAGTTCTTC
CASSFSGQGDNEQFF
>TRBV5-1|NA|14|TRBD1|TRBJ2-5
TGCGCCAGCAGTGGTCAGGGGGCCTTAGAGACCCAGTACTTC
CASSGQGALETQYF
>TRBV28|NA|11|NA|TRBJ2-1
TGTGCCAGCAGTAAGTTTAATGAGCAGTTCTTC
CASSKFNEQFF
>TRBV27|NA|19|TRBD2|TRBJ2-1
TGTGCCAGCAGCCCACTGAAACTAGCGGGAGGACGGTTCAGGAATGAGCAGTTCTTC
CASSPLKLAGGRFRNEQFF
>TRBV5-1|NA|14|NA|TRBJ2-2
TGCGCCAGCAGCTTGAACCGGCCAGGAGGGGAGCTGTTTTTT
CASSLNRPGGELFF
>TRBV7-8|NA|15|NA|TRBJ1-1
TGTGCCAGCAGCGACAGTGAGGATCGGGACACTGAAGCTTTCTTT
CASSDSEDRDTEAFF
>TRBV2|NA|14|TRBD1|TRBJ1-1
TGTGCCAGCAGTTCAGACAGGGTAGGGACTGAAGCTTTCTTT
CASSSDRVGTEAFF
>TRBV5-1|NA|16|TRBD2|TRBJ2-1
TGCGCCAGCAGCTTGGTGGCGGGAGGACGTTACAATGAGCAGTTCTTC
CASSLVAGGRYNEQFF
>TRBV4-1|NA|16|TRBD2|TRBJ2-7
TGCGCCAGCAGCCAAATCACGGCCCCGGGGGGCTACGAGCAGTACTTC
CASSQITAPGGYEQYF
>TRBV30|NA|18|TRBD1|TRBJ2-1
TGTGCCTGGACAGCAATAGGGACAGGTCGAGGTTCCTACAATGAGCAGTTCTTC
CAWTAIGTGRGSYNEQFF
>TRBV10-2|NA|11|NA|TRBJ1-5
TGCGCCAGCGGGGGCAATCAGCCCCAGCATTTT
CASGGNQPQHF
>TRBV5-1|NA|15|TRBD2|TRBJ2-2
TGCGCCAGCAGCTGGGGACTAGCAACGACCGGGGAGCTGTTTTTT
CASSWGLATTGELFF
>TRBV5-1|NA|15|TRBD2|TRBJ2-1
TGCGCCAGCAGCTCTACGACTAGCGGGAGTAATGAGCAGTTCTTC
CASSSTTSGSNEQFF
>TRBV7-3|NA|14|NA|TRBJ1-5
TGTGCCAGCAGCTTGGGGGGGGCTAATCAGCCCCAGCATTTT
CASSLGGANQPQHF
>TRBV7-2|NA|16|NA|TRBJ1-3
TGTGCCAGCAGCTTAGGACAGATCCTCTCTGGAAACACCATATATTTT
CASSLGQILSGNTIYF
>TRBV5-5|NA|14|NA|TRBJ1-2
TGTGCCAGCAGCTTGGGACAGCCCTTCTATGGCTACACCTTC
CASSLGQPFYGYTF
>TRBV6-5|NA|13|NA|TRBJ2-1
TGTGCCAGCAGCACCGCCTCGGGGCTACTTGCGTTCTTC
CASSTASGLLAFF
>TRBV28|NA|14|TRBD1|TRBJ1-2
TGTGCCGGCAGTCTACTGACAGGGAACTATGGCTACACCTTC
CAGSLLTGNYGYTF
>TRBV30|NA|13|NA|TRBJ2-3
TGTGCCTGGAGTGTACTGGGTACCGATACGCAGTATTTT
CAWSVLGTDTQYF
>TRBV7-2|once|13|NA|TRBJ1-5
TGTGCCAGCAGCTTAGCGGGAGGTCAGCCCCAGCATTTT
CASSLAGGQPQHF
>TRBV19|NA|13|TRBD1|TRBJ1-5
TGTGCCAGCCGGACAGGGTGGAATCAGCCCCAGCATTTT
CASRTGWNQPQHF
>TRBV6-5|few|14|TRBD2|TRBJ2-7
TGTGCCAGCAGAAGACTAGCGGGAGCCTACGAGCAGTACTTC
CASRRLAGAYEQYF
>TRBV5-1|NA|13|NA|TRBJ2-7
TGCGCCAGCAGCTTCCCGGGTATCGACGAGCAGTACTTC
CASSFPGIDEQYF
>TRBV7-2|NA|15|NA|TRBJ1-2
TGTGCCAGCAGCTCCCTGGGGGGGGTAAACTATGGCTACACCTTC
CASSSLGGVNYGYTF
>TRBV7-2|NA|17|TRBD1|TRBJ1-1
TGTGCCAGCAGCACAGCCGGGACAGGGGGTATGAACACTGAAGCTTTCTTT
CASSTAGTGGMNTEAFF
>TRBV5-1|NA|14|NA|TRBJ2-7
TGCGCCAGCAGCGCCCCTTGGAGCTCCTACGAGCAGTACTTC
CASSAPWSSYEQYF
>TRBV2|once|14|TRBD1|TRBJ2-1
TGTGCCAGCTGCAGGACAGGCAACTACAATGAGCAGTTCTTC
CASCRTGNYNEQFF
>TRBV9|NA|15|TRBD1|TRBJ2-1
TGTGCCAGCAGCGTAGGGGGACAGGACTACAATGAGCAGTTCTTC
CASSVGGQDYNEQFF